The 27 T cell receptor beta chains below all came from one sample that was sequenced in a study of T cell responses to AZD1222 COVID-19 vaccine (dated by TCRdb to about 2021). According to the study, the label for this sample's time point signals: baseline before first vaccination. Library prep was done by the immunoSEQ multiplex PCR assay. TCRdb mirrors the immuneACCESS table, restricted to in-frame sequences. Some clones are absent from its copies; in checked studies, under half trace to an unresolved V gene, and the reason for the others is unknown. In this sample the table shows tens of thousands of clones, 70% to 90% of which occur a single time. Less than 15% of the sample goes to the ten largest clones. Source: peripheral blood, taken on day 0 of AZD1222 vaccination. These receptors all stem from an adult in good health.

This rearrangement joins TRBV28 to TRBJ1-6; D call uncertain. The V and J ends lost 6 bases and 5 bases respectively, with 14 bases between them. The CDR3 is made up of 15 amino acids. Per germline, CDR1 MDHEN and CDR2 SYDVKM. The CDR3, as DNA: TGTGCCAGCAGCTCGCGGACGGGAAATAATTCACCCCTCCACTTT. This sequence encodes CASSSRTGNNSPLHF. The full variable domain, completed using reference TRBV28 and TRBJ1-6, is DVKVTQSSRYLVKRTGEKVFLECVQDMDHENMFWYRQDPGLGLRLIYFSYDVKMKEKGDIPEGYSVSREKKERFSLILESASTNQTSMYLCASSSRTGNNSPLHFGNGTRLTVT.

The chain is built from TRBV19 and TRBJ2-1, with TRBD2 identical over 10 bases. J was trimmed by 3 bases and V by 4 bases; bases with no gene match: 12. The CDR3 sequence is 18 residues long. Germline loops: CDR1 LNHDA, CDR2 SQIVND (reference sequence). The CDR3, as DNA: TGTGCCAGTAGTACCCTAATCTCCGGGACTAGCGTCTACAATGAGCAGTTCTTC. This translates into CASSTLISGTSVYNEQFF.

The chain combines TRBV11-2 with TRBJ1-6; 9 bases map to TRBD1. Per germline, CDR1 SGHAT and CDR2 FQNNGV. This CDR3 contains 14 residues. V lost 3 bases and J lost 7; bases outside the gene matches: 1. The CDR3 reads CASSLTGGNSPLHF. As DNA, the CDR3 is TGTGCCAGCAGCTTGACAGGGGGGAATTCACCCCTCCACTTT.

This chain uses TRBV28 with TRBJ1-1; the D is unclear. The CDR3 has 13 amino acids. The V end was cut by 2 bases, the J end by 14 bases, with 18 bases between. The germline V gene has CDR1 MDHEN and CDR2 SYDVKM. The chain's CDR3 is CASSLGRAGTCFF. Here the CDR3 DNA reads TGTGCCAGCAGTTTAGGTCGGGCGGGAACTTGCTTCTTT.

The rearrangement uses TRBV11-3 and TRBJ2-1; 8 nucleotides line up with TRBD2. Germline V gene sequence: CDR1 SGHNT, CDR2 YENEEA. This CDR3 region has 14 residues. The V segment lost 3 bases and the J segment 5 bases; nucleotides outside the gene matches: 3. DNA for the CDR3: TGTGCCAGCAGCTTCGGGGGGGCGGACAATGAGCAGTTCTTC. It yields the protein CASSFGGADNEQFF.

The chain couples TRBV24-1 to TRBJ2-5; D ambiguous. Germline CDR1 and CDR2: KGHDR and SFDVKD. The CDR3 contains 13 residues. V lost 8 bases to trimming and J lost 0 bases, with 9 bases between them. Written as DNA, the CDR3 is TGTGCCACCAACGACGGACACCAAGAGACCCAGTACTTC. Its protein is CATNDGHQETQYF.

The chain carries TRBV19 and TRBJ1-1; D is uncertain. V was cut by 3 bases and J by 4 bases, with 9 bases left in between. The germline V gene has CDR1 LNHDA and CDR2 SQIVND (reference sequence). The CDR3 runs to 13 residues. CDR3 amino acids: CASSMVRITEAFF. CDR3 in DNA: TGTGCCAGTAGTATGGTCAGGATCACTGAAGCTTTCTTT.

This chain uses TRBV28 with TRBJ2-3; 7 bases align to TRBD1. With V trimmed by 4 bases and J by 0 bases, 7 bases remained unmatched. Germline V gene data show CDR1 as MDHEN and CDR2 as SYDVKM. The CDR3 sequence is 16 residues long. CDR3 coding DNA: TGTGCCAGCAGTTCCCCCTCACAGGGGAGCACAGATACGCAGTATTTT. This sequence encodes CASSSPSQGSTDTQYF.

This sequence joins TRBV19 and TRBJ1-1, with a possible D match to TRBD1 (6 bases). V lost 5 bases, J lost 0 bases, and 13 bases lay in between. This CDR3 contains 15 residues. Germline V CDR1 and CDR2: LNHDA, SQIVND (reference sequence). The CDR3: CASSPRGEMNTEAFF. The DNA of the CDR3 is TGTGCCAGTAGTCCGAGGGGGGAGATGAACACTGAAGCTTTCTTT.

The chain employs TRBV18 and TRBJ1-5; the D gene is possibly TRBD1 (5 bases). CDR3 size: 15 residues. V was pared by 1 base and J by 0 bases, with 7 bases between. Per germline, CDR1 KGHSH and CDR2 LQKENI. CDR3 coding DNA: TGTGCCAGCTCACCACGGGGGGATAGCAATCAGCCCCAGCATTTT. It encodes CASSPRGDSNQPQHF.

J is TRBJ2-1 and V is TRBV2; D remains ambiguous. The CDR3 extends over 11 amino acids. Germline CDR1 SNHLY, CDR2 FYNNEI. V lost 5 bases and J lost 15, with 14 bases in between. The CDR3 here is CASSPNDNGFF. The CDR3, as DNA: TGTGCCAGCAGTCCAAATGACAATGGGTTCTTC.

The chain links TRBV27 to TRBJ2-1; tentatively, D is TRBD2 (5 bases). Trimming left V 3 bases short and J 8 bases short, with 5 bases between. This CDR3 has 11 amino acids. Germline CDR1 MNHEY, CDR2 SMNVEV (reference sequence). The CDR3 nucleotides are TGTGCCAGCAGTTTGAGGGATGAGCAGTTCTTC. It translates to CASSLRDEQFF.

This chain joins TRBV5-1 and TRBJ1-1; D remains ambiguous. V shed 5 bases and J shed 6 bases, with 20 bases lying between them. Per the germline V gene, CDR1 is SGHRS and CDR2 is YFSETQ. There are 15 residues in the CDR3. CDR3 sequence (DNA): TGCGCCAGCAGAAAGGGCCCCGTCGGGTTGTCTGAAGCTTTCTTT. Encoded protein: CASRKGPVGLSEAFF.

This chain uses TRBV6-6 with TRBJ2-2, with 8 bases identical to TRBD2. Germline values: CDR1 MNHNY, CDR2 SVGAGI (reference sequence). This CDR3 spans 18 amino acids. V was clipped by 5 bases and J by 0 bases; unmatched bases: 11. The CDR3 loop reads CASSPQAGASTNTGELFF. The CDR3 bases are TGTGCCAGCAGTCCTCAAGCGGGGGCGAGTACGAACACCGGGGAGCTGTTTTTT.

The chain has TRBV25-1 and TRBJ1-1; TRBD1 matches 9 bases. V was clipped by 3 bases and J by 0 bases; unmatched bases: 2. The CDR3 extends over 15 amino acids. Looked up from germline, CDR1 is MGHDK and CDR2 is SYGVNS. In DNA form, the CDR3 reads TGTGCCAGCAGTGAGGGACAGGGAATGAACACTGAAGCTTTCTTT. Its protein product is CASSEGQGMNTEAFF.

The chain carries TRBV7-2 and TRBJ2-7; D might be TRBD1 (5 bases). Trimming pared 1 base from V and 4 bases from J, leaving 8 bases between. Germline V gene data show CDR1 as SGHTA and CDR2 as FQGNSA. The length of the CDR3 is 13 residues. CDR3 in DNA: TGTGCCAGCAGCTTAGACAGGATTTACGAGCAGTACTTC. Amino acids: CASSLDRIYEQYF.

The genes are TRBV13 and TRBJ2-7; TRBD1 matches 12 bases. CDR3 size: 16 residues. Trimming at V came to 0 bases and at J to 7 bases, leaving 7 bases not matched to a gene. Germline V gene lookup returns CDR1 PRHDT and CDR2 FYEKMQ (reference sequence). Here the CDR3 reads CASSLGRGQGAREQYF. The CDR3 DNA reads TGTGCCAGCAGCTTAGGTCGGGGACAGGGGGCTCGAGAGCAGTACTTC.

The J gene is TRBJ2-1, the V gene TRBV3-1 (or the pseudogene TRBV3-2); TRBD2 matches 9 bases. The CDR3 extends over 15 amino acids. Trimming cost V 6 bases and J 0 bases; bases outside gene matches: 3. Germline V gene lookup returns CDR1 LGHDT and CDR2 YNNKEL (reference sequence). This CDR3 reads CASSLRGGSYNEQFF. In DNA, the CDR3 is TGTGCCAGCAGTCTGCGGGGGGGCTCCTACAATGAGCAGTTCTTC.

The chain links TRBV19 to TRBJ1-2, with D hard to call. This CDR3 region has 13 residues. Per the germline V gene, CDR1 is LNHDA and CDR2 is SQIVND (reference sequence). V lost 6 bases and J 8 bases, leaving 16 bases between the germline ends. CDR3 sequence reads: CASSPDYLEGYTF. The CDR3, as DNA: TGTGCCAGTAGCCCAGATTACCTGGAGGGCTACACCTTC.

The chain recombines TRBV9 with TRBJ2-7; TRBD2 agrees at 15 bases. Germline V lookup: CDR1 SGDLS, CDR2 YYNGEE. After removal of 4 bases from V and 4 bases from J, the junction contained 6 bases not matched to a gene. The CDR3 runs 16 residues. The CDR3 here is CASSPQGLAGGYEQYF. The CDR3 region has the DNA TGTGCCAGCAGCCCACAGGGACTAGCGGGGGGTTACGAGCAGTACTTC.

This clone was seen only once. The chain employs TRBV29-1 and TRBJ2-1; 8 bases fit TRBD2. V was pared by 3 bases and J by 7 bases, with 5 bases of the junction left unmatched. The length of the CDR3 is 13 residues. Germline CDR1 SQVTM, CDR2 ANQGSEA. Here the CDR3 reads CSVEFGGVNEQFF. The CDR3 DNA reads as TGCAGCGTTGAGTTCGGGGGGGTGAATGAGCAGTTCTTC.

The rearrangement joins TRBV4-1 to TRBJ1-1; D unresolved. The V end was cut by 0 bases, the J end by 0 bases, with 11 bases between. The germline CDR1 and CDR2 sequences are MGHRA and YSYEKL. The CDR3 is 16 residues long. This chain's CDR3 is CASSQDPAAMNTEAFF. The CDR3 DNA follows: TGCGCCAGCAGCCAAGACCCTGCAGCTATGAACACTGAAGCTTTCTTT.

The chain has TRBV6-5 and TRBJ1-5; D not resolved. The germline gives CDR1 MNHEY, CDR2 SVGAGI. The CDR3 spans 14 residues. V lost 5 bases, J lost 2 bases, and 10 bases lay in between. This chain's CDR3 is CASSPLGGNQPQHF. CDR3 in DNA: TGTGCCAGCAGTCCCCTGGGCGGCAATCAGCCCCAGCATTTT.

This sequence joins TRBV19 and TRBJ2-3; unclear D gene. The CDR3 has 14 amino acids. Looked up from germline, CDR1 is LNHDA and CDR2 is SQIVND (reference sequence). The ends were cut back, 6 bases at V and 2 bases at J, with 12 bases in the middle. The CDR3 here is CASRMPAVTDTQYF. The CDR3 DNA follows: TGTGCCAGTAGAATGCCTGCAGTCACAGATACGCAGTATTTT.

The chain couples TRBV13 to TRBJ2-5, with 7 bases matching TRBD1. The CDR3 contains 15 residues. Trimming removed 2 bases from V and 2 bases from J; junction bases left unmatched: 5. CDR1 is PRHDT and CDR2 is FYEKMQ in the germline V gene (reference sequence). This CDR3 reads CASSLQEDRQETQYF. Written as DNA, the CDR3 is TGTGCCAGCAGCTTACAAGAGGACAGGCAAGAGACCCAGTACTTC.

The V and J genes are TRBV15 and TRBJ1-4, with D hard to call. Germline assignment: CDR1 LNHNV and CDR2 YYDKDF (reference sequence). CDR3 length: 13 amino acids. V lost 3 bases, J lost 6 bases, and 8 bases lay in between. The CDR3 region is CATSRGSDEKLFF. The CDR3 nucleotides are TGTGCCACCAGCAGGGGATCGGATGAAAAACTGTTTTTT.

This chain connects TRBV7-3 to TRBJ2-1; 9 bases fit TRBD2. CDR1 is SGHTA and CDR2 is FQGTGA in the germline V gene. The CDR3 loop spans 16 amino acids. V shed 4 bases and J 8 bases; nucleotides not matched to a gene: 12. The CDR3 coding sequence is TGTGCCAGCAGCTCATTTAGCGGGGGCCGGGGAGATGAGCAGTTCTTC. Its translation: CASSSFSGGRGDEQFF.